The sequence of this T cell receptor (beta chain) was determined in a study of cytomegalovirus exposure and HLA in healthy donors. Whole-study findings and limits: Relative to the roughly 700-donor mean, N-insertions were reportedly fewer in an Asian-associated ancestry cluster in a later analysis. As a later analysis showed, several of the most significant clusters appeared to be linked to common viral pathogens.

60 Vbeta and 13 Jbeta primers were used in PCR. The assay was immunoSEQ multiplex PCR, and TCRdb's table has in-frame clones only and misses some. The data contain around 120,000 clones, 77% of them singletons. This clone was seen only once. Its antigen is unknown. V gave up 3 bases and J gave up 7 bases, with 15 bases separating them. Germline CDR1 reads KGHSH; CDR2 reads LQKENI. The CDR3 covers 14 residues. The sample consisted of PBMCs. The J gene is TRBJ1-1, the V gene TRBV18; D uncertain. The TCR sequence derives from a human donor in good health. This chain's CDR3 is CASSPRLGLVEAFF. The CDR3 nucleotides are TGTGCCAGCTCACCCCGGCTCGGGTTAGTTGAAGCTTTCTTT.